This T cell receptor (beta chain) was obtained from a study of shared clonotypes between healthy human individuals. Notes on the study in general: The researchers took only blood, and tissue repertoires probably look different.

Between the trimmed V and J ends, which lost 5 bases and 6 bases, there was a span of 14 bases. Germline V gene lookup returns CDR1 SNHLY and CDR2 FYNNEI. The CDR3 has 13 residues. Running of the assay took place at deep level. TCRdb's table, derived via immunoSEQ multiplex PCR, lists solely in-frame clones and lacks some. In the table there are fewer than 600,000 clones, 79% of which are singletons. With respect to this clone: What it recognizes is unknown.

The sequence derives from a woman in her thirties or forties in good health. Some clones in this sample may be carry-over from other donors' samples. The genes are TRBV2 and TRBJ2-7; D unclear. Sample: PBMCs. Here the CDR3 DNA reads TGTGCCAGCAGTCCTTCTACTATGCGCGAGCAGTACTTC. Residues: CASSPSTMREQYF.